The rows below give T cell receptor beta chains drawn from one sample of a study of blood T cells in healthy people across ages. MiXCR, applied by TCRdb to the 5' RACE reads, yields one record per CDR3 protein. The table records 1 million or so distinct CDR3 sequences, around 25% of them present only once. The sample was also reused in another study, on T cells of mothers and their children.

Sequencing was done on a sample of blood. The source of these receptors is a girl aged 2 to 10 in good health. Each CDR3 is given with its conserved first and last residue. Each record gives: V gene, D gene, clone size, J gene, CDR3 DNA, CDR3 protein. A D gene is named only where the DNA matches it firmly. Where a row states a size, it is once, few, many or the class of an expanded clone; other rows omit it.

>TRBV20-1|TRBD2|few|TRBJ2-7
TGCAGTGCTAGATCGAAGCGGGGGATCTCCTACGAGCAGTACTTC
CSARSKRGISYEQYF
>TRBV12-3/TRBV12-4|NA|many|TRBJ2-5
TGTGCCAGCAGTTTAAACCGGGGGGCGAAGACCCAGTACTTC
CASSLNRGAKTQYF
>TRBV28|NA|few|TRBJ1-1
TGTGCCAGCAGTTTTGGTGGACGGAAAGCTTTCTTT
CASSFGGRKAFF
>TRBV6-1|TRBD1|NA|TRBJ2-3
TGTGCCAGCAGTCTCCTGCAGGGGGATAGAGATACGCAGTATTTT
CASSLLQGDRDTQYF
>TRBV28|NA|few|TRBJ2-7
TGTGCCAGCAGTTTATCGCATTACGAGCAGTACTTC
CASSLSHYEQYF
>TRBV11-2|NA|few|TRBJ2-1
TGTGCCAGCAGCGTAACGTTGGGCTCCTACAATGAGCAGTTCTTC
CASSVTLGSYNEQFF
>TRBV13|NA|NA|TRBJ2-2
TGTGCCAGCAGCTCGGCTTATGAGCAGGGGTTAACCGGGGAGCTGTTTTTT
CASSSAYEQGLTGELFF
>TRBV7-9|NA|many|TRBJ1-2
TGTGCCAGCAGCGCCGTAACATCTAACTATGGCTACACCTTC
CASSAVTSNYGYTF
>TRBV20-1|TRBD2|NA|TRBJ2-7
TGCAGTGTTGATAGGGGACTAGCGGACGACGAGCAGTACTTC
CSVDRGLADDEQYF
>TRBV5-1|TRBD2|few|TRBJ2-5
TGCGCCAGCAGCACCTACTCCGGGACTAGCGGGCACCAGTACTTC
CASSTYSGTSGHQYF